This TCR beta chain was identified during a study of CD8+ T cells in alopecia areata. The wider study: Twice a day, 5 to 10 mg of oral tofacitinib was administered to treated patients.

Treatment here: oral pan-JAK inhibitor, 5-10 mg twice daily. Extraction and reverse transcription of RNA yielded cDNA as the sequencing template. Clones were sequenced by immunoSEQ multiplex PCR, and TCRdb holds only the in-frame ones, with some missing. The data show 190,000 or so clones, approximately 56% seen once. Losses at the gene ends were 4 bases for V and 4 bases for J; bases not matched to a gene: 6. The CDR3 extends over 15 amino acids. CDR1 is MGHRA and CDR2 is YSYEKL in the germline V gene. Specimen: CD4+ T cells sorted from blood, collected at week 4, from a patient treated with tofacitinib. The TCR was taken from a human donor with alopecia areata. The genes are TRBV4-1 and TRBJ1-1, with 10 nucleotides matching TRBD1. This CDR3 reads CASSPSDRGTTEAFF. The CDR3 DNA reads as TGCGCCAGCAGCCCGTCGGACAGGGGGACCACTGAAGCTTTCTTT.